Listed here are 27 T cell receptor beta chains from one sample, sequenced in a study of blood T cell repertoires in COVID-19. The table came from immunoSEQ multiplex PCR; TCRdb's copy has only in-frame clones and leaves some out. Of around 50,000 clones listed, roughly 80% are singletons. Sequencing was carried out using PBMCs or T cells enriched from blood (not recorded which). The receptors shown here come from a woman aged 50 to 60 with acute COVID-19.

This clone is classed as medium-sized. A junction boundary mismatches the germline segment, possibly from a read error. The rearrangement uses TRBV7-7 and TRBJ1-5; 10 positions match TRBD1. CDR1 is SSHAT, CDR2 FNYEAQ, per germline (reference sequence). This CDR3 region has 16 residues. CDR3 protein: CASSSRDRGGGQPQHF. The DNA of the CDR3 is TGTGCTAGCAGCTCAAGGGACAGGGGAGGGGGTCAGCCCCAGCATTTT.

The CDR3 DNA sequence: TGTGCCAGCAGCACCACGATCCGGGGTCAGACCCAGTACTTC. It yields the protein CASSTTIRGQTQYF. The V and J genes are TRBV7-2 and TRBJ2-5; tentative D call: TRBD2 (5 bases). The V gene's germline CDR1 is SGHTA and CDR2 FQGNSA. The germline V and J ends were trimmed by 5 bases and 6 bases, with 16 bases remaining between them. The CDR3 loop spans 14 amino acids.

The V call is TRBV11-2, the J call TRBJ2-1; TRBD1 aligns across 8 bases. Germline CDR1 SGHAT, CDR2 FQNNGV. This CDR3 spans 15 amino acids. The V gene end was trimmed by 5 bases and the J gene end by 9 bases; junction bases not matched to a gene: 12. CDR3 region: CASSVRQGFGVEQFF. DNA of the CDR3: TGTGCCAGCAGCGTAAGACAGGGGTTTGGAGTTGAGCAGTTCTTC.

The CDR3: CASSPLPETGELFF. The CDR3 DNA is TGTGCCAGCTCACCACTGCCCGAGACCGGGGAGCTGTTTTTT. The V and J genes are TRBV18 and TRBJ2-2; no clear D. Germline CDR1 reads KGHSH; CDR2 reads LQKENI. The V gene lost 1 base and the J gene lost 5 bases, with 8 bases spanning the gap. The CDR3 loop spans 14 amino acids. Complete variable domain (other parts from reference TRBV18 and TRBJ2-2): NAGVMQNPRHLVRRRGQEARLRCSPMKGHSHVYWYRQLPEEGLKFMVYLQKENIIDESGMPKERFSAEFPKEGPSILRIQQVVRGDSAAYFCASSPLPETGELFFGEGSRLTVL.

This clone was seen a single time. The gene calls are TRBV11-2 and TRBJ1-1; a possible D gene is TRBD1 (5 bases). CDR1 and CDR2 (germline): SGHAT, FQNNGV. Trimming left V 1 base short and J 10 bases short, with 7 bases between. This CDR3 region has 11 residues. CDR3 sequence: CASSLVRGAFF. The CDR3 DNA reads TGTGCCAGCAGCTTAGTAAGGGGAGCTTTCTTT.

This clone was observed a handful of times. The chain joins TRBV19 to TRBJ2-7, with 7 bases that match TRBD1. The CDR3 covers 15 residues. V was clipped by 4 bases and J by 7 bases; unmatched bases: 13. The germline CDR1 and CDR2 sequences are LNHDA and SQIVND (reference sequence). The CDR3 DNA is TGTGCCAGTAGTAGAACACTTTGGACAGGTACTGAGCAGTACTTC. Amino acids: CASSRTLWTGTEQYF.

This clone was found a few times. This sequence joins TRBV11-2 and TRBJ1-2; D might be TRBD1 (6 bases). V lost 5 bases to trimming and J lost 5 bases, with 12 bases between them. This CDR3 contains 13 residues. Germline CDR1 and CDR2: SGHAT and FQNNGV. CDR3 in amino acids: CASSLPQGYGYTF. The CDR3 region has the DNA TGTGCCAGCAGCCTCCCCCAGGGGTATGGCTACACCTTC.

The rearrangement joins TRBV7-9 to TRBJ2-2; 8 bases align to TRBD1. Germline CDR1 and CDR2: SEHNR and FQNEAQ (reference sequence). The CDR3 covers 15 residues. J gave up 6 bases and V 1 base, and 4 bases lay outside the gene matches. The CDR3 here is CASSLEWTGSGELFF. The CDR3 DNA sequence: TGTGCCAGCAGCTTAGAATGGACAGGGTCCGGGGAGCTGTTTTTT.

The CDR3: CAWTVYSGNTIYF. The CDR3 DNA reads as TGTGCCTGGACTGTATACTCTGGAAACACCATATATTTT. The rearrangement joins TRBV30 to TRBJ1-3; D not resolved. CDR3 length equals 13 residues. With 4 bases removed from V and 0 bases from J, the gap between germline ends came to 7 bases. The germline V gene has CDR1 GTSNPN and CDR2 SVGIG (reference sequence). The variable domain in full, completed from reference TRBV30 and TRBJ1-3, reads SQTIHQWPATLVQPVGSPLSLECTVEGTSNPNLYWYRQAAGRGLQLLFYSVGIGQISSEVPQNLSASRPQDRQFILSSKKLLLSDSGFYLCAWTVYSGNTIYFGEGSWLTVV.

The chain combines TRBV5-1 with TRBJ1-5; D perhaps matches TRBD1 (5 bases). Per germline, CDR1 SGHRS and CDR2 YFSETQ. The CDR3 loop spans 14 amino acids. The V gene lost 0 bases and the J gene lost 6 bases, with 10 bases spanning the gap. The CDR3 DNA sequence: TGCGCCAGCAGCTTGGTGGGGGGGGGTCAGCCCCAGCATTTT. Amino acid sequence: CASSLVGGGQPQHF.

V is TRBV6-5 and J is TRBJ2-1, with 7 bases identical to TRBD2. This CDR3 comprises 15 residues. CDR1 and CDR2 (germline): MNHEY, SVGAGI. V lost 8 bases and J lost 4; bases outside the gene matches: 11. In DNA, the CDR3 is TGTGCCAGCCGAGTTTCTAGCGGCGGATACAATGAGCAGTTCTTC. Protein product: CASRVSSGGYNEQFF.

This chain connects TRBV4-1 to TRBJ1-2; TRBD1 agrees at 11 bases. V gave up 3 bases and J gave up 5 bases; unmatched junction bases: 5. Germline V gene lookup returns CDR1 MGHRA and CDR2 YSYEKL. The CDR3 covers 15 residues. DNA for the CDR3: TGCGCCAGCAGCCACCGGACAGGGGGCTGGTATGGCTACACCTTC. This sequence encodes CASSHRTGGWYGYTF.

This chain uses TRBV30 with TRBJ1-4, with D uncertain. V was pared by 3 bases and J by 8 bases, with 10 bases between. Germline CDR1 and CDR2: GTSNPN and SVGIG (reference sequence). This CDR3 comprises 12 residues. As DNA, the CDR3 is TGTGCCTGGAGGCGGGCGGGCGAAAAACTGTTTTTT. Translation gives CAWRRAGEKLFF.

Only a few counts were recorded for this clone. The CDR3 DNA is TGTGCCAGCAGCGGACAGCTATCTAACTATGGCTACACCTTC. It encodes CASSGQLSNYGYTF. The chain employs TRBV7-2 and TRBJ1-2; D is possibly TRBD1 (6 bases). The V and J ends lost 5 bases and 0 bases respectively, with 10 bases between them. Germline lookup yields CDR1 SGHTA and CDR2 FQGNSA. The CDR3 sequence is 14 residues long.

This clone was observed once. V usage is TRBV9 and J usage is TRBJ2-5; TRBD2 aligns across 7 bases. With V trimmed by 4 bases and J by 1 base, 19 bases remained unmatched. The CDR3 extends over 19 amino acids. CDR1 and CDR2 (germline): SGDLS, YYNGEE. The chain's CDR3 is CASSPLGGGAGGLQETQYF. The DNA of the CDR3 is TGTGCCAGCAGCCCTCTGGGCGGGGGTGCCGGGGGTCTCCAAGAGACCCAGTACTTC.

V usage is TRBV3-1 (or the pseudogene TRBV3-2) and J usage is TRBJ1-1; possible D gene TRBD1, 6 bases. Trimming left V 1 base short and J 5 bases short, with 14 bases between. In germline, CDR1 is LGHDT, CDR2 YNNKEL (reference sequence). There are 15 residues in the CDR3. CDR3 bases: TGTGCCAGCAGCCAAGGGCGGGGAGGGGGGACTGAAGCTTTCTTT. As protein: CASSQGRGGGTEAFF.

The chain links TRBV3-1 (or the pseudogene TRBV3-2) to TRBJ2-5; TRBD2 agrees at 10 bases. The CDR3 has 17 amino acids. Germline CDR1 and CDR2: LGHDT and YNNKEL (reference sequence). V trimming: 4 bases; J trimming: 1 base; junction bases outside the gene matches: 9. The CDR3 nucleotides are TGTGCCAGCAGCCCTCTTGGGGAGCGGGGGGGCCAAGAGACCCAGTACTTC. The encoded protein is CASSPLGERGGQETQYF.

The CDR3 sequence is CASRQGADEQFF. CDR3 nucleotides: TGCGCCAGCAGACAGGGGGCCGATGAGCAGTTCTTC. The chain is built from TRBV5-1 and TRBJ2-1, with TRBD1 identical over 9 bases. V dropped 5 bases and J dropped 8; count of bases not matched to a gene: 2. This CDR3 contains 12 residues. The germline gives CDR1 SGHRS, CDR2 YFSETQ. The full variable domain, in which reference TRBV5-1 and TRBJ2-1 provide the parts outside the CDR3, is KAGVTQTPRYLIKTRGQQVTLSCSPISGHRSVSWYQQTPGQGLQFLFEYFSETQRNKGNFPGRFSGRQFSNSRSEMNVSTLELGDSALYLCASRQGADEQFFGPGTRLTVL.

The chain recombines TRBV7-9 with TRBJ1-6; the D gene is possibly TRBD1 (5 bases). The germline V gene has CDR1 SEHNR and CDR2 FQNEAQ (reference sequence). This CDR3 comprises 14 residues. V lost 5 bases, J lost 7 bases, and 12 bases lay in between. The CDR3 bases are TGTGCCAGCAGCAGCCGGGACTGGAATTCACCCCTCCACTTT. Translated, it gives CASSSRDWNSPLHF.

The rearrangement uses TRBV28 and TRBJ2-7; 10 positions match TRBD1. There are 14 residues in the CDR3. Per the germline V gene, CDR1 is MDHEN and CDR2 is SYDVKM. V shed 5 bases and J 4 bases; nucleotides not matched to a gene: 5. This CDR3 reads CASSKTGGAYEQYF. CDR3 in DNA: TGTGCCAGCAGTAAGACAGGGGGCGCGTACGAGCAGTACTTC. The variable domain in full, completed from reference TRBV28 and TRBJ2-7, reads DVKVTQSSRYLVKRTGEKVFLECVQDMDHENMFWYRQDPGLGLRLIYFSYDVKMKEKGDIPEGYSVSREKKERFSLILESASTNQTSMYLCASSKTGGAYEQYFGPGTRLTVT.

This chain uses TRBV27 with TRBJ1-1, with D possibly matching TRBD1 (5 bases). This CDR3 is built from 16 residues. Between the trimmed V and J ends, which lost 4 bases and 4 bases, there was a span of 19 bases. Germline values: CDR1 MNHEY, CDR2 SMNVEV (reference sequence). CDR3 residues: CASSSLGGVRGTEAFF. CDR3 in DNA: TGTGCCAGCAGTTCCCTTGGGGGGGTGCGGGGCACTGAAGCTTTCTTT.

The CDR3 sequence: CASSLIAGGIDTQYF. The CDR3 nucleotides read TGTGCCAGCAGTTTAATAGCGGGGGGGATAGATACGCAGTATTTT. This chain joins TRBV28 and TRBJ2-3; 11 bases line up with TRBD2. The CDR3 contains 15 residues. The germline V gene encodes CDR1 MDHEN and CDR2 SYDVKM. V lost 2 bases to trimming and J lost 5 bases; unmatched junction nucleotides: 3.

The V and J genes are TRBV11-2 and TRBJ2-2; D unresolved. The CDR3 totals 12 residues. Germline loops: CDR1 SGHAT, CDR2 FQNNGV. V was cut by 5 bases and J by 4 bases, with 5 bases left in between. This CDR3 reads CASSPVTGELFF. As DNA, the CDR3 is TGTGCCAGCAGCCCGGTCACCGGGGAGCTGTTTTTT.

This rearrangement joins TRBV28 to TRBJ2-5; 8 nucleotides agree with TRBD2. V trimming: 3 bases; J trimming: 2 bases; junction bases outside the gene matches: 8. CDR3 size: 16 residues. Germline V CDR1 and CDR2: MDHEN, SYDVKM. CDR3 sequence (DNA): TGTGCCAGCAGTTTGATGAGCGGGGGTTTACAAGAGACCCAGTACTTC. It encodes CASSLMSGGLQETQYF.

CDR3 sequence reads: CASGLASGGPRGETQYF. Here the CDR3 DNA reads TGTGCTAGTGGATTAGCTAGCGGGGGGCCCCGTGGAGAGACCCAGTACTTC. The chain links TRBV12-5 to TRBJ2-5; TRBD2 aligns across 11 bases. Losses at the gene ends were 6 bases for V and 4 bases for J; bases not matched to a gene: 13. The CDR3 spans 17 residues. CDR1 LGHNT and CDR2 FRNRAP come from the germline V gene.

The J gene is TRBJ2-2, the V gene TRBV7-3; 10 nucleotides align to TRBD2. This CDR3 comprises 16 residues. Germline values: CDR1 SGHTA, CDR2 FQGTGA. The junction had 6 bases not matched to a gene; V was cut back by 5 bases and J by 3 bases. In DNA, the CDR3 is TGTGCCAGCAGCGAACAGCGGGGGGGCGACACCGGGGAGCTGTTTTTT. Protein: CASSEQRGGDTGELFF.

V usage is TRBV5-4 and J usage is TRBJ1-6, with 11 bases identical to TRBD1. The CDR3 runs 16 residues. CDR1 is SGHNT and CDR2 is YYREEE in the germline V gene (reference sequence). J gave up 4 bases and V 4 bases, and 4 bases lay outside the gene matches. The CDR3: CASSDRDRGYNSPLHF. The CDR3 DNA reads TGTGCCAGCAGCGACCGGGACAGGGGGTATAATTCACCCCTCCACTTT.